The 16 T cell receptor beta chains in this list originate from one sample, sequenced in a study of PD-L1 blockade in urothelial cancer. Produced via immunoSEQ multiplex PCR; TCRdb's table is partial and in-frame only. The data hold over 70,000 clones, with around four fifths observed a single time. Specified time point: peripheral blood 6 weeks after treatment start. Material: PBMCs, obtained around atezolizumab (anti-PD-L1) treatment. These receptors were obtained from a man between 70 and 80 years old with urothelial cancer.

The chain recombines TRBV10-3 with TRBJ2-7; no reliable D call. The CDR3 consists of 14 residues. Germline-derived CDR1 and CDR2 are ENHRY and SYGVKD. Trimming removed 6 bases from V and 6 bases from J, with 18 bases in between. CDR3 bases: TGTGCCATCAGCGTCGACCTGGAAAGAGGCGAGCAGTACTTC. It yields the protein CAISVDLERGEQYF.

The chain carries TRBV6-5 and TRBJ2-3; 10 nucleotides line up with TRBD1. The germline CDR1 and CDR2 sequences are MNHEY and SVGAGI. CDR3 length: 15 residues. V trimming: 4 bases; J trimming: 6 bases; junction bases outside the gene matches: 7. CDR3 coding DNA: TGTGCCAGCAGTTCCCTGGGACAGGGGATGGATACGCAGTATTTT. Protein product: CASSSLGQGMDTQYF.

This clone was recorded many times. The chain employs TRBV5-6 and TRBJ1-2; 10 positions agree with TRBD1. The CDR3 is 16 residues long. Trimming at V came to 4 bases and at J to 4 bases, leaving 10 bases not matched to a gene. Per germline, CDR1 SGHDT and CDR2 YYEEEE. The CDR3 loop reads CASSPREGTGVYGYTF. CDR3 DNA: TGTGCCAGCAGCCCCAGGGAGGGGACAGGGGTCTATGGCTACACCTTC.

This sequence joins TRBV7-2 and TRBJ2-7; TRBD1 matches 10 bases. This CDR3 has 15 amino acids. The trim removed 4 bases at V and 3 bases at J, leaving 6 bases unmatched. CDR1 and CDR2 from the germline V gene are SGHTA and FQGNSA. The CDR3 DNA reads TGTGCCAGCAGCTACCGGACAGGGGGAGACTACGAGCAGTACTTC. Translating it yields CASSYRTGGDYEQYF. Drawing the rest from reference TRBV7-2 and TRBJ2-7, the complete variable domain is GAGVSQSPSNKVTEKGKDVELRCDPISGHTALYWYRQSLGQGLEFLIYFQGNSAPDKSGLPSDRFSAERTGGSVSTLTIQRTQQEDSAVYLCASSYRTGGDYEQYFGPGTRLTVT.

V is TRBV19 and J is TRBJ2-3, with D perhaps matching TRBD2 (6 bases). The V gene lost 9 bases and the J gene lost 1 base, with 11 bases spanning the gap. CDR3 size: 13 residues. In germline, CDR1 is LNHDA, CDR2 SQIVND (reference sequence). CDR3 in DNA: TGTGCCAGCTGCGGGACGGGCACAGATACGCAGTATTTT. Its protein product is CASCGTGTDTQYF.

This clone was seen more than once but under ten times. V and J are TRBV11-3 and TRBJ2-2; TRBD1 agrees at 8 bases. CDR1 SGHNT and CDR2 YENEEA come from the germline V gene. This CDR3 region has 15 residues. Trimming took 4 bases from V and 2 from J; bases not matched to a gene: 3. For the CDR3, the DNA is TGTGCCAGCAGCTCCGGACAGGGCAACACCGGGGAGCTGTTTTTT. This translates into CASSSGQGNTGELFF.

The CDR3 DNA reads as TGTGCCAGCAGCCCCAGCGGTCTCACCTACGAGCAGTACTTC. This codes for CASSPSGLTYEQYF. The chain carries TRBV11-2 and TRBJ2-7, with TRBD2 as a possible D gene (5 bases). Trimming pared 5 bases from V and 2 bases from J, leaving 13 bases between. This CDR3 spans 14 amino acids. Germline CDR1 SGHAT, CDR2 FQNNGV.

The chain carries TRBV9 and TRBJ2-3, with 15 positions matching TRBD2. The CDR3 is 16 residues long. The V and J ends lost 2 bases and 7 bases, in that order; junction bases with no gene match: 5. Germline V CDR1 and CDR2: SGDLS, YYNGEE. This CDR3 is CASSVGTSGRMYTQYF. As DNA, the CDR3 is TGTGCCAGCAGCGTCGGGACTAGCGGGAGGATGTATACGCAGTATTTT.

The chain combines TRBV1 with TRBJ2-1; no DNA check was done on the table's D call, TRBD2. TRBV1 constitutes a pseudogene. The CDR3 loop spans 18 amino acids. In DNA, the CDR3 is TGCACCAGCAGCCTACGACCTACTCGCGGGGGGGACTACAATGAGCAGTTCTTC. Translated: CTSSLRPTRGGDYNEQFF.

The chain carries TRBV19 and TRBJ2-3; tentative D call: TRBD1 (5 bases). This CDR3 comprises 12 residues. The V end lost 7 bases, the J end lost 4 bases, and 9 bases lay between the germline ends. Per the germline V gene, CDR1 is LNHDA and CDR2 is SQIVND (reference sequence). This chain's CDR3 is CASTGIADTQYF. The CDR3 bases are TGTGCCAGTACAGGGATTGCAGATACGCAGTATTTT.

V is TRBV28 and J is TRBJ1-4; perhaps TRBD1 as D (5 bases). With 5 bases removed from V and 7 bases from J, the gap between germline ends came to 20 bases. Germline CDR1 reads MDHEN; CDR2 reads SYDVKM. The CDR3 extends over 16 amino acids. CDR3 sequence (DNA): TGTGCCAGCAGTCCCGGGGGGGGAGCGATAATTGAAAAACTGTTTTTT. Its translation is CASSPGGGAIIEKLFF.

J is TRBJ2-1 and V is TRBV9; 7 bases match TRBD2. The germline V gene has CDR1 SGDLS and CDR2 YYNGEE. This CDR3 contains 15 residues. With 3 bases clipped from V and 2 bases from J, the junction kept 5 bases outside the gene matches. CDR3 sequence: CASSDGGSPYNEQFF. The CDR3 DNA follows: TGTGCCAGCAGCGATGGCGGGAGCCCCTACAATGAGCAGTTCTTC.

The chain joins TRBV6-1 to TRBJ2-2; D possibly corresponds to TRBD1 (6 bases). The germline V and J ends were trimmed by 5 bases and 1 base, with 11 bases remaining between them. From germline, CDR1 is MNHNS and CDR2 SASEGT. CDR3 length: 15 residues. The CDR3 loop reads CASSLSTGNTGELFF. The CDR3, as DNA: TGTGCCAGCAGTCTATCGACAGGGAACACCGGGGAGCTGTTTTTT.

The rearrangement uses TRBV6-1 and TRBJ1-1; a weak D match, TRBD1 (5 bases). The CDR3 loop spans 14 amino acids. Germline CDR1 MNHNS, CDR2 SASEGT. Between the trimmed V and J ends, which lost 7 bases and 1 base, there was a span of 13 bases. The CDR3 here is CASTQRGGNTEAFF. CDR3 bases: TGTGCCAGCACTCAGCGCGGGGGGAACACTGAAGCTTTCTTT.

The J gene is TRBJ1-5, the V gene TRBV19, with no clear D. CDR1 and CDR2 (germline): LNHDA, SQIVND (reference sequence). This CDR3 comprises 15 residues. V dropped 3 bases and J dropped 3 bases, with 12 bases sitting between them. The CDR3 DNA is TGTGCCAGTAGTATTGCGGGGAGGGACAATCAGCCCCAGCATTTT. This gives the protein CASSIAGRDNQPQHF.

CDR3 residues: CASSYSGGQETQYF. The CDR3 region has the DNA TGTGCCAGCAGTTACTCGGGGGGCCAAGAGACCCAGTACTTC. The chain carries TRBV6-6 and TRBJ2-5; D may be TRBD2 (6 bases). Germline V gene lookup returns CDR1 MNHNY and CDR2 SVGAGI (reference sequence). The CDR3 consists of 14 residues. Trimming pared 0 bases from V and 1 base from J, leaving 6 bases between.